This T cell receptor beta chain was documented in a study of blood T cell repertoires in COVID-19 (dated by TCRdb to the early 2020s). Regarding the complete study: Recovered participants in ImmuneRACE Cohort 3 were defined as having two consecutive negative NP/OP PCR tests, clearance from a healthcare professional, or resolution of symptoms. The collaborator samples originated in the United States, Italy and Spain and spanned the acute and convalescent phases of COVID-19. The material from the prospective study consisted of cDNA or gDNA derived from T cells, B-cell-depleted T cells, or PBMCs. The dataset comprised deeply sampled blood TCRbeta repertoires from subjects exposed to, actively infected with, or recovered from COVID-19. A freely available public database, intended as a resource for researchers studying the immune response to SARS-CoV-2, is where the repertoires were released. Samples were obtained from the ongoing ImmuneRACE study (first 160 participants) and from roughly 1,300 subjects provided by 6 global collaborators. Sample metadata almost always included a de-identified subject ID, COVID-19 status, age in years and sex. HLA class I and class II types, where available, came from metadata supplied by the sample provider rather than from assay-based typing. Overall results and qualifications from the work: How much clinical and demographic metadata was included differed by source and by participant, and the metadata was provided uncurated.

TCRbeta CDR3 regions were amplified from genomic DNA by means of the immunoSEQ Assay, a bias-controlled multiplex PCR. Per the authors' processing: Within the assay, amplification of reference gene primers was used to estimate how many nucleated cells each sample contained. Sequence reads were collapsed and filtered to measure the absolute abundance of every unique TCRbeta CDR3 rearrangement. For each sample, productive Simpson clonality was calculated as the square root of Simpson's diversity index across productive rearrangements. Imported from immuneACCESS, the table was reduced by TCRdb to in-frame sequences with V and J called. These copies leave out some clones; in studies compared against another copy, an unresolved V gene accounts for under half, and the cause of the remainder is not known. The V and J calls and the clone size are those of that table, but D and trimming were determined from the DNA. This sample holds some 180,000 clones; approximately 90% were observed only once. The biggest ten clones account for roughly 25% of the sample.

The germline V gene encodes CDR1 MDHEN and CDR2 SYDVKM. Including cysteine and phenylalanine, the CDR3 has 18 amino acids. Kept here is only the CDR3 DNA, which spans 54 bases and is read in frame from base 1. V is pared back by 7 bases and J by 0 bases, with 24 bases lying between the germline termini. Participants in the prospective study were aged roughly 18 to 89 years, lived in 20 to 30 United States geographic areas, and enrolled through a virtual design. In the prospective study, cohorts were assigned on the basis of participant-reported clinical history obtained from a screening survey and a study questionnaire. In the prospective study, mobile phlebotomists collected whole blood, serum and a nasopharyngeal or oropharyngeal swab from each participant. Participants in the prospective study had the option to provide additional blood draws and questionnaires over a 2-month period. Before DNA extraction, blood samples from the prospective study were shipped at room temperature or frozen.

On this clone: Its specific antigen is unknown. Base qualities were left out, and no much larger clone turns up one base away.

Recombination linked TRBV28 to TRBJ1-1; 6 matching bases give a weak D call of TRBD1. The clonotype was recovered from a woman in her thirties or forties in a cohort exposed to, infected with or recovered from COVID-19 (not recorded which). Sequencing used PBMCs or T cells enriched from blood (not recorded which). The nucleotide sequence reads TGTGCCAGCACCCTCCAGGACAGCGCGCGTTTCATGAACACTGAAGCTTTCTTT. Its translation reads: CASTLQDSARFMNTEAFF.